The rows below give T cell receptor beta chains drawn from one sample of a study of siplizumab effects on memory and regulatory T cells. Measured with immunoSEQ multiplex PCR; TCRdb has only the in-frame clones, and not every one. Among roughly 120,000 clones listed, roughly 92% were seen once. The sample taken for sequencing was CD4+ T cells sorted from blood. These receptors came from a human donor in good health. The CDR3 runs from the conserved cysteine through the conserved F or W.

TRBJ1-6,TRBV7-2,CASSRTGDNSPLHF
TRBJ1-3,TRBV7-2,CASSLGISGNTIYF
TRBJ1-4,TRBV5-5,CASSLKHEVHEKLFF
TRBJ2-3,TRBV11-2,CASSRREGGSTDTQYF
TRBJ1-3,TRBV10-2,CASSERGGRLSRVNTIYF
TRBJ1-1,TRBV2,CASSRDLNTEAFF
TRBJ1-5,TRBV6-5,CASSYRGGQPQHF
TRBJ2-7,TRBV5-1,CASSLVGSSYEQYF
TRBJ1-1,TRBV18,CASSPTGSGEAEAFF
TRBJ2-7,TRBV18,CASSPFDGELREQYF
TRBJ2-7,TRBV6-5,CASRNSGWAYEQYF
TRBJ2-1,TRBV7-9,CASSLGEWRDYYNEQFF
TRBJ2-1,TRBV10-3,CAISAYSGGNEQFF
TRBJ2-1,TRBV27,CASSFRTGAGYNEQFF
TRBJ2-1,TRBV5-1,CASSPPGLQQFF
TRBJ2-2,TRBV7-9,CASSRTDTNTGELFF
TRBJ2-5,TRBV10-3,CAIVGTSGGPQYF
TRBJ1-1,TRBV30,CAWSNGGNTEAFF
TRBJ1-6,TRBV6-5,CASSSNSPLHF
TRBJ2-1,TRBV11-3,CASSSFSGGGYNNEQFF
TRBJ2-5,TRBV2,CASSARLKETQYF
TRBJ2-3,TRBV9,CASSPRSGYPTDTQYF
TRBJ2-7,TRBV5-1,CASSPGTGGKREQYF
TRBJ2-5,TRBV9,CASSVPGRETQYF
TRBJ1-2,TRBV10-2,CASSAVTVQGPILGYTF
TRBJ2-7,TRBV5-1,CARTKLAGGYEQYF
TRBJ2-5,TRBV2,CASSPYQETQYF
TRBJ2-2,TRBV7-2,CASSLAPAGGPNTGELFF
TRBJ1-1,TRBV4-1,CASRDIRGLEGAFF